The 8 T cell receptor beta chains listed next were all sequenced from one sample in a study of control samples from healthy donors and cancer patients. Clones were read by immunoSEQ multiplex PCR, and TCRdb kept only the in-frame ones, dropping some. This sample has 55,000 to 90,000 clones, with about 80% found just once. What was sequenced was blood. The receptors were sampled from a man aged 50 to 60 in good health.

This chain joins TRBV14 and TRBJ2-7; D remains ambiguous. The germline V gene encodes CDR1 SGHDN and CDR2 FVKESK. V was clipped by 3 bases and J by 3 bases, with 6 bases between them. This CDR3 is built from 12 residues. The CDR3 is CASSQPFYEQYF. The CDR3 DNA reads TGTGCCAGCAGCCAGCCCTTCTACGAGCAGTACTTC. Full variable domain (remainder filled in from reference TRBV14 and TRBJ2-7): EAGVTQFPSHSVIEKGQTVTLRCDPISGHDNLYWYRRVMGKEIKFLLHFVKESKQDESGMPNNRFLAERTGGTYSTLKVQPAELEDSGVYFCASSQPFYEQYFGPGTRLTVT.

This rearrangement joins TRBV3-1 (or the pseudogene TRBV3-2) to TRBJ2-1; D might be TRBD2 (8 bases). The V gene's germline CDR1 is LGHDT and CDR2 YNNKEL (reference sequence). This CDR3 region has 14 residues. V shed 4 bases and J shed 6 bases, with 13 bases lying between them. The CDR3 protein is CASSLSGDSNEQFF. The CDR3 nucleotides read TGTGCCAGCAGCCTTAGCGGGGACAGCAATGAGCAGTTCTTC.

The rearrangement links TRBV19 to TRBJ2-1, with TRBD2 as a possible D gene (5 bases). Germline-derived CDR1 and CDR2 are LNHDA and SQIVND (reference sequence). This CDR3 contains 15 residues. V gave up 0 bases and J gave up 7 bases, with 13 bases separating them. The CDR3 here is CASSIESLALNEQFF. CDR3 bases: TGTGCCAGTAGTATAGAGAGCCTAGCTCTTAATGAGCAGTTCTTC.

The gene calls are TRBV7-9 and TRBJ1-6; TRBD1 matches 7 bases. This CDR3 is built from 15 residues. V lost 5 bases, J lost 10 bases, and 11 bases stayed unmatched. Germline CDR1 is SEHNR and CDR2 is FQNEAQ (reference sequence). In DNA form, the CDR3 reads TGTGCCAGCAGCCCCCCTGGGCAGGGGGGATCACCCCTCCACTTT. It specifies CASSPPGQGGSPLHF.

The chain employs TRBV2 and TRBJ1-1; 12 bases align to TRBD1. The germline CDR1 and CDR2 sequences are SNHLY and FYNNEI. The CDR3 has 16 residues. The V gene end was trimmed by 3 bases and the J gene end by 3 bases; junction bases not matched to a gene: 5. Here the CDR3 reads CASSDRDRGRDTEAFF. The CDR3 DNA reads as TGTGCCAGCAGTGACCGGGACAGGGGGCGAGACACTGAAGCTTTCTTT.

V usage is TRBV7-6 and J usage is TRBJ2-1; no definite D call. This CDR3 has 15 residues. V lost 6 bases and J 5 bases, leaving 17 bases between the germline ends. Germline loops: CDR1 SGHVS, CDR2 FNYEAQ. CDR3 DNA sequence: TGTGCCAGCAGTTCCGACCGACCAGGAAACAATGAGCAGTTCTTC. Protein product: CASSSDRPGNNEQFF.

This clone was counted once. This chain links TRBV30 with TRBJ2-3; 10 positions match TRBD2. Germline V gene lookup returns CDR1 GTSNPN and CDR2 SVGIG (reference sequence). This CDR3 is 15 amino acids long. The J segment lost 1 base and the V segment lost 3 bases, leaving 4 bases of the junction unmatched. CDR3 region: CAWRAGTSGTDTQYF. DNA of the CDR3: TGTGCCTGGAGGGCCGGGACTAGCGGCACAGATACGCAGTATTTT.

This clone was counted a few times. Relative to the germline gene, one junction end is altered; a read error may explain this. The chain has TRBV7-2 and TRBJ2-7; the match to TRBD2 covers 11 bases. The CDR3 sequence is 14 residues long. Germline assignment: CDR1 SGHTA and CDR2 FQGNSA. CDR3: CASSLAGGVVEQYF. CDR3 nucleotides: TGTGCCAGCAGCCTAGCGGGAGGTGTAGTCGAGCAGTACTTC.